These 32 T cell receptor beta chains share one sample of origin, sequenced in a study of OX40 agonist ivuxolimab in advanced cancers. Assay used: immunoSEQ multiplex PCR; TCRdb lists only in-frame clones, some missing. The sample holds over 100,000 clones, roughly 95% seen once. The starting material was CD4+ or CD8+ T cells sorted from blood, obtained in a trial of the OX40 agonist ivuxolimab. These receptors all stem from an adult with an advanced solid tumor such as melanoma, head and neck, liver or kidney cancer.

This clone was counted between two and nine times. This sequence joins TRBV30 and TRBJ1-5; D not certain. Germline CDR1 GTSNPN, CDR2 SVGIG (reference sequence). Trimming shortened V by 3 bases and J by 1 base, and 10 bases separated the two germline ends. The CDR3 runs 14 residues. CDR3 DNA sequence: TGTGCCTGGAGCCGCGGACGGAGCAATCAGCCCCAGCATTTT. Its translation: CAWSRGRSNQPQHF.

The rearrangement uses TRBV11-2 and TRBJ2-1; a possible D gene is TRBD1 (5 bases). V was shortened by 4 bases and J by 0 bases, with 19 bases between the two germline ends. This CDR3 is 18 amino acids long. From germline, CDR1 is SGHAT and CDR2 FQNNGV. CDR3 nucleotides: TGTGCCAGCAGCTCTTACCCCAATGACAGAAGCTCCTACAATGAGCAGTTCTTC. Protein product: CASSSYPNDRSSYNEQFF.

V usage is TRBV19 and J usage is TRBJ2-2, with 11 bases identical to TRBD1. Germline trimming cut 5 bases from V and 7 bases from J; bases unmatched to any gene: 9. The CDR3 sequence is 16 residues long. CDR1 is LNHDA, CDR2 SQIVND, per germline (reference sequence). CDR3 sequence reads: CASSGRTGGGVGELFF. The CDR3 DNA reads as TGTGCCAGTAGTGGACGGACAGGGGGCGGGGTCGGGGAGCTGTTTTTT.

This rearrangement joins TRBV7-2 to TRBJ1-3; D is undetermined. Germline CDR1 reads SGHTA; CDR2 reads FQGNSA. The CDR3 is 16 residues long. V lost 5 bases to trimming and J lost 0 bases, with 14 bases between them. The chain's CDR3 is CASSPGLARSGNTIYF. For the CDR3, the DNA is TGTGCCAGCAGCCCTGGATTAGCCCGCTCTGGAAACACCATATATTTT.

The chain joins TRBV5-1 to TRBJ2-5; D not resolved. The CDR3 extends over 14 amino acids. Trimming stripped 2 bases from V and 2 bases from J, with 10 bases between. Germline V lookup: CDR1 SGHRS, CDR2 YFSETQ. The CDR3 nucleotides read TGCGCCAGCAGCTTAGGGCCTTCTCAAGAGACCCAGTACTTC. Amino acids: CASSLGPSQETQYF.

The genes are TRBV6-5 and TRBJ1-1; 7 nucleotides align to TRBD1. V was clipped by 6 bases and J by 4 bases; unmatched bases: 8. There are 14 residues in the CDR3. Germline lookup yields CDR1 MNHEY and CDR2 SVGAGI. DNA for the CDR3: TGTGCCAGCAGAGACAGGGTATTAGTCACTGAAGCTTTCTTT. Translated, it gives CASRDRVLVTEAFF.

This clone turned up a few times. The CDR3 DNA is TGCGCCAGCAGCTTGGACAACAATCAGCCCCAGCATTTT. The encoded protein is CASSLDNNQPQHF. This chain joins TRBV5-1 and TRBJ1-5; D remains unclear. The CDR3 has 13 residues. The germline V gene has CDR1 SGHRS and CDR2 YFSETQ. Trimming removed 0 bases at V and 3 bases at J, with 4 bases between.

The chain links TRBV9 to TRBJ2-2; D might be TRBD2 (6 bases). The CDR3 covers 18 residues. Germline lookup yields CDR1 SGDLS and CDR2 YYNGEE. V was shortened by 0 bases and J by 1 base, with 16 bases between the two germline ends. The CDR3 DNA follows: TGTGCCAGCAGCGTAGAGCCCGGAGGGTTATTGAACACCGGGGAGCTGTTTTTT. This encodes CASSVEPGGLLNTGELFF.

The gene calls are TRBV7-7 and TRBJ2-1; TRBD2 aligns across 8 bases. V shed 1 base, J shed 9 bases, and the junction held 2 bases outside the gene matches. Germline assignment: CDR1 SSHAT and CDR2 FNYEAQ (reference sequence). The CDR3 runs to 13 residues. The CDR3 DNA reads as TGTGCCAGCAGCTTAGTCCGGGGGGGTGAGCAGTTCTTC. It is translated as CASSLVRGGEQFF.

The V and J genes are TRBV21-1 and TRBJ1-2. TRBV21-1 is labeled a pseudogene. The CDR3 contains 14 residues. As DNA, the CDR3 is TGTCCAGAGGACTCTGCGGAGGATAGCTATGGCTACACCTTC. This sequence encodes CPEDSAEDSYGYTF.

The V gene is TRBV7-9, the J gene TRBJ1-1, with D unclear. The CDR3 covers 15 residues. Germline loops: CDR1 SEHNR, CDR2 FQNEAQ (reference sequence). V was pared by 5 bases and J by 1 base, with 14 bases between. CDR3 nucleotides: TGTGCCAGCAGCGAGCAACAGACGCCGAACACTGAAGCTTTCTTT. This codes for CASSEQQTPNTEAFF.

In DNA, the CDR3 is TGCGCCAGCAGCCCGGGACTTCCGAATGTGGAGCTGTTTTTT. It is translated as CASSPGLPNVELFF. This rearrangement joins TRBV5-1 to TRBJ2-2; D is perhaps TRBD2 (6 bases). The CDR3 is made up of 14 amino acids. CDR1 and CDR2 from the germline V gene are SGHRS and YFSETQ. V was trimmed by 4 bases and J by 10 bases, leaving 17 bases between them. The full variable domain, rest sourced from reference TRBV5-1 and TRBJ2-2, is KAGVTQTPRYLIKTRGQQVTLSCSPISGHRSVSWYQQTPGQGLQFLFEYFSETQRNKGNFPGRFSGRQFSNSRSEMNVSTLELGDSALYLCASSPGLPNVELFFGEGSRLTVL.

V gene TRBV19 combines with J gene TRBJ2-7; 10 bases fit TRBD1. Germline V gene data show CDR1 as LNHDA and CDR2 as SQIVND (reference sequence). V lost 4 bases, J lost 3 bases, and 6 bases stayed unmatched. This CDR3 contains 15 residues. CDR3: CASSKPGQGLYEQYF. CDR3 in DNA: TGTGCCAGTAGTAAACCGGGACAGGGGCTCTACGAGCAGTACTTC.

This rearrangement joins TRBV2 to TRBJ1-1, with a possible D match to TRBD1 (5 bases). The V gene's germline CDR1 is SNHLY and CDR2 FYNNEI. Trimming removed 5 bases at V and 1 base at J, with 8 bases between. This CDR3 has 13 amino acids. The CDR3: CASSLDTNTEAFF. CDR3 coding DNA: TGTGCCAGCAGTTTGGACACGAACACTGAAGCTTTCTTT.

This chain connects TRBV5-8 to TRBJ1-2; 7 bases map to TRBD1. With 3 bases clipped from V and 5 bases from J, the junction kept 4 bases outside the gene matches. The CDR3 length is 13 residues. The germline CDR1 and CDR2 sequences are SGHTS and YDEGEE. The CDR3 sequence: CASSYDRAYGYTF. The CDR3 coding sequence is TGTGCCAGCAGCTACGACAGGGCTTATGGCTACACCTTC.

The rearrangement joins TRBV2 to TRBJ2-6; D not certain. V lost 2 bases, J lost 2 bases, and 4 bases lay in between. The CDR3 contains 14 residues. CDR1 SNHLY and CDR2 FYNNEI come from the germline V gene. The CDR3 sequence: CASSELPGANVLTF. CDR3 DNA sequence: TGTGCCAGCAGTGAACTCCCTGGGGCCAACGTCCTGACTTTC.

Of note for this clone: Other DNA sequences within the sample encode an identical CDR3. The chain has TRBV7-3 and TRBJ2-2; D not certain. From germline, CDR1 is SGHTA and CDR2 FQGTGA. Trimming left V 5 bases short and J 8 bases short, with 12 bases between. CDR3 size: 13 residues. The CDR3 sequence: CASSLLSTGELFF. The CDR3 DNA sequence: TGTGCCAGCAGCCTGCTGAGTACGGGGGAGCTGTTTTTT. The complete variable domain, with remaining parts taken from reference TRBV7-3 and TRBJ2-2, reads GAGVSQTPSNKVTEKGKYVELRCDPISGHTALYWYRQSLGQGPEFLIYFQGTGAADDSGLPNDRFFAVRPEGSVSTLKIQRTERGDSAVYLCASSLLSTGELFFGEGSRLTVL.

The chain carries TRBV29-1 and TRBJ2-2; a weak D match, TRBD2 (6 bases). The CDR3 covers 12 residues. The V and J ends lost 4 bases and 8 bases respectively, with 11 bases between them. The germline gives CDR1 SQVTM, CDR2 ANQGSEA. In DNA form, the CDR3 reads TGCAGCGTTGGCGGGGTTCCGGGGGAGCTGTTTTTT. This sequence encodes CSVGGVPGELFF.

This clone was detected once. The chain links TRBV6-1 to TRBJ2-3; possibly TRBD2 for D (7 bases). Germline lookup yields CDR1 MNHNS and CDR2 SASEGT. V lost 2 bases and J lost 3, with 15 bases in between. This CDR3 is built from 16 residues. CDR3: CASSEYKGGRTDTQYF. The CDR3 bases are TGTGCCAGCAGTGAATATAAGGGGGGGAGGACAGATACGCAGTATTTT.

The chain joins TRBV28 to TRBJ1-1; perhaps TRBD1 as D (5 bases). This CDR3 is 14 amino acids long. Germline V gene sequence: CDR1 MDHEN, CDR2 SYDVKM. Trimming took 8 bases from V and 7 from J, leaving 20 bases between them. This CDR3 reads CASGPGAANFEAFF. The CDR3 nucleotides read TGTGCCAGCGGCCCCGGGGCTGCCAACTTTGAAGCTTTCTTT.

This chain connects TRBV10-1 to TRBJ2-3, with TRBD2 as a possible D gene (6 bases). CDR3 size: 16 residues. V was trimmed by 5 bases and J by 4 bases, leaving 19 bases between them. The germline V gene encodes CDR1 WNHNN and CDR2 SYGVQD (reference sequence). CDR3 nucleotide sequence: TGCGCCAGCAGTAATCCTAGACGGGAGTTATCAGATACGCAGTATTTT. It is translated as CASSNPRRELSDTQYF.

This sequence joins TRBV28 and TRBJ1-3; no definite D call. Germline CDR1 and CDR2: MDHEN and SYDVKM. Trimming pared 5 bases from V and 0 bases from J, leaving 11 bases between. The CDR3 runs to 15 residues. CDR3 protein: CASSPPPYSGNTIYF. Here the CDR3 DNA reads TGTGCCAGCAGTCCCCCCCCATACTCTGGAAACACCATATATTTT.

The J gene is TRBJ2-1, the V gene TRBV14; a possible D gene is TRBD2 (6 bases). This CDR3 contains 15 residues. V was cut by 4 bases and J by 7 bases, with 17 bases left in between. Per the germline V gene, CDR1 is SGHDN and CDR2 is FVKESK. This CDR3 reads CASSLGGPSENEQFF. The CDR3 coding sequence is TGTGCCAGCAGCCTTGGAGGGCCCTCAGAGAATGAGCAGTTCTTC.

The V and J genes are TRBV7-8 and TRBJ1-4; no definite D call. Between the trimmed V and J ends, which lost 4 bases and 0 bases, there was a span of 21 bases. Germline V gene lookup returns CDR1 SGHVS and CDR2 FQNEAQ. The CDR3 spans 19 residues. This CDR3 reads CASSSLLGWVRATNEKLFF. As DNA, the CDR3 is TGTGCCAGCAGCTCATTATTGGGCTGGGTAAGGGCAACTAATGAAAAACTGTTTTTT.

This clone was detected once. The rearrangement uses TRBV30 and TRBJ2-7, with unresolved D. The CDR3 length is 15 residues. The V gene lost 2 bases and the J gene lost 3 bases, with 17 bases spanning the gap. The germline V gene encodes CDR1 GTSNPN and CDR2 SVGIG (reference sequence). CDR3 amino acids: CAWSTGRTSGYEQYF. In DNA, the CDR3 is TGTGCCTGGAGTACGGGTCGAACGTCGGGCTACGAGCAGTACTTC. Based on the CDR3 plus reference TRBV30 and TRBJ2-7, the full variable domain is SQTIHQWPATLVQPVGSPLSLECTVEGTSNPNLYWYRQAAGRGLQLLFYSVGIGQISSEVPQNLSASRPQDRQFILSSKKLLLSDSGFYLCAWSTGRTSGYEQYFGPGTRLTVT.

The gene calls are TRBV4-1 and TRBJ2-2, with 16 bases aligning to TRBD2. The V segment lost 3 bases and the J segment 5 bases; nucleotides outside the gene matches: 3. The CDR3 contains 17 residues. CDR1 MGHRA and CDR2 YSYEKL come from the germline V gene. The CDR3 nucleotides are TGCGCCAGCAGCCAGCAGGGACTAGCGGGGGGGACCGGGGAGCTGTTTTTT. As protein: CASSQQGLAGGTGELFF.

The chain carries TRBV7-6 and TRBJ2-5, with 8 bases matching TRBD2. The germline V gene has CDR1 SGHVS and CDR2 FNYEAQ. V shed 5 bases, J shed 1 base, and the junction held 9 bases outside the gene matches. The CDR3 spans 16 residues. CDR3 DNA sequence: TGTGCCAGCAGCAGAGCGCGCGGGGGGTCCCAAGAGACCCAGTACTTC. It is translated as CASSRARGGSQETQYF.

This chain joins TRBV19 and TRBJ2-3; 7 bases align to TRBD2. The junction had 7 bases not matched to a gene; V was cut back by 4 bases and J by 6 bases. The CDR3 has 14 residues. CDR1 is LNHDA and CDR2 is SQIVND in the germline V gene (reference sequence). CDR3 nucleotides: TGTGCCAGTAGTACTACTAGCGAAAGGGATACGCAGTATTTT. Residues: CASSTTSERDTQYF.

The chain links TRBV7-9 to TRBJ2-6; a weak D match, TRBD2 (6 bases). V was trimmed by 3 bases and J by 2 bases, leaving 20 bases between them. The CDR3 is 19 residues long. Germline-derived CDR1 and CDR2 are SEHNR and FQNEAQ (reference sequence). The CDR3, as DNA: TGTGCCAGCAGCTTTTTTGCGGGCCAAGGGAGGACTGGGGCCAACGTCCTGACTTTC. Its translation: CASSFFAGQGRTGANVLTF.

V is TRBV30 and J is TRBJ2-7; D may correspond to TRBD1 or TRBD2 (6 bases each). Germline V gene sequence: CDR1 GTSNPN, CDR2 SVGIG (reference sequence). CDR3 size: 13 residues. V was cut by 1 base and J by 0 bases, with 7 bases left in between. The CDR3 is CAWSGGASYEQYF. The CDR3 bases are TGTGCCTGGAGTGGGGGGGCCTCCTACGAGCAGTACTTC. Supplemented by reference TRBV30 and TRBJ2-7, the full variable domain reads SQTIHQWPATLVQPVGSPLSLECTVEGTSNPNLYWYRQAAGRGLQLLFYSVGIGQISSEVPQNLSASRPQDRQFILSSKKLLLSDSGFYLCAWSGGASYEQYFGPGTRLTVT.

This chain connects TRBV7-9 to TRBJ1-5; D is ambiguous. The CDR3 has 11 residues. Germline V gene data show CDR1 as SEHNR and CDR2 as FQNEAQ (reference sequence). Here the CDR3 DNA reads TGTGCTGCGGGGTCAAGTCAGCCCCAGCATTTT. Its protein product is CAAGSSQPQHF.

CDR3 in DNA: TGTGCCGCACACAAGGGGGACGAGCAGTACTTC. Translated, it gives CAAHKGDEQYF. V and J are TRBV30 and TRBJ2-7; TRBD1 might be the D (6 bases). The CDR3 extends over 11 amino acids. Trimming pared 8 bases from V and 5 bases from J, leaving 13 bases between. CDR1 is GTSNPN and CDR2 is SVGIG in the germline V gene (reference sequence). The full variable domain, rest sourced from reference TRBV30 and TRBJ2-7, is SQTIHQWPATLVQPVGSPLSLECTVEGTSNPNLYWYRQAAGRGLQLLFYSVGIGQISSEVPQNLSASRPQDRQFILSSKKLLLSDSGFYLCAAHKGDEQYFGPGTRLTVT.